This is a list of T cell receptor beta chains from one sample in a study of blood T cell repertoires in COVID-19. Assay used: immunoSEQ multiplex PCR; TCRdb lists only in-frame clones, some missing. Here the sample spans some 130,000 clones, 85% to 90% being singletons. Sequencing used peripheral blood. These receptors were obtained from a man older than 75 with acute or convalescent COVID-19. Both conserved end residues are part of each CDR3. The D gene is left open where the match is weak. A clone size is listed for some rows: how often the clone was seen (once, few, many), or a class if it is expanded.

clone size,J gene,V gene,D gene,CDR3 DNA,CDR3 protein
NA,TRBJ2-5,TRBV3-1/TRBV3-2,TRBD2,TGTGCCAGCAGCCAAGGGCTTAGCGGGCTCCAAGAGACCCAGTACTTC,CASSQGLSGLQETQYF
NA,TRBJ1-2,TRBV10-3,NA,TGTGCCATCAGTGAACCAGGGGAGAGCTACACCTTC,CAISEPGESYTF
NA,TRBJ2-1,TRBV12-3/TRBV12-4,TRBD1,TGTGCCAGCAGATCCGGACAGGGGGGGCAGTTCTTC,CASRSGQGGQFF
NA,TRBJ2-1,TRBV7-2,NA,TGTGCCAGCAGCCCACCGCGGGTATCCTACAATGAGCAGTTCTTC,CASSPPRVSYNEQFF
NA,TRBJ1-2,TRBV24-1,NA,TGTGCCACCAGTGGTTTCAGGGATGGTGGCTACACCTTC,CATSGFRDGGYTF
NA,TRBJ2-7,TRBV27,TRBD1,TGTGCCAGCAGTCCAGGGACAGGGTACCGATACGAGCAGTACTTC,CASSPGTGYRYEQYF
NA,TRBJ2-3,TRBV9,TRBD2,TGTGCCAGCAGTAGGACTAGCGGGAATACAGATACGCAGTATTTT,CASSRTSGNTDTQYF
NA,TRBJ1-2,TRBV6-4,NA,TGTGCCAGCAGCACCGACAGGCAGCTACCCCTGGTCTATGGCTACACCTTC,CASSTDRQLPLVYGYTF
once,TRBJ1-1,TRBV6-6,NA,TGTGCCAGCAGTAGCGGAGGCACTGAAGCTTTCTTT,CASSSGGTEAFF
NA,TRBJ2-2,TRBV25-1,NA,TGTGCCAGCAGTGATCTTGGAGGGTACACCGGGGAGCTGTTTTTT,CASSDLGGYTGELFF
NA,TRBJ1-2,TRBV5-1,NA,TGCGCCAGCAGTTCAATGCAGGGTGGGGGCGACTATGGCTACACCTTC,CASSSMQGGGDYGYTF
NA,TRBJ1-5,TRBV5-8,NA,TGTGCCAGCAGCTTGGCCCGGCAGGGGTATAGCAATCAGCCCCAGCATTTT,CASSLARQGYSNQPQHF
NA,TRBJ1-1,TRBV18,TRBD1,TGTGCCAGCTCACCACCTTCAGGGGGCACTGAAGCTTTCTTT,CASSPPSGGTEAFF
NA,TRBJ1-3,TRBV6-5,NA,TGTGCCAGCAGCCTCAGCGTCTCTGGAAACACCATATATTTT,CASSLSVSGNTIYF
NA,TRBJ2-7,TRBV18,NA,TGTGCCAGCTCACGGGGGGAAACGGGCTCCTACGAGCAGTACTTC,CASSRGETGSYEQYF
NA,TRBJ2-7,TRBV5-1,TRBD1,TGCGCCAGCAGCAAGGACAGGGAGGCCTACGAGCAGTACTTC,CASSKDREAYEQYF
NA,TRBJ1-4,TRBV5-8,NA,TGTGCCAGCAGCTCGGGGGAGGGGCGCGAAAAACTGTTTTTT,CASSSGEGREKLFF
NA,TRBJ2-1,TRBV7-2,TRBD2,TGTGCCAGCAGCCCGAGTAGCGGGAGGTTATACAATGAGCAGTTCTTC,CASSPSSGRLYNEQFF
NA,TRBJ1-2,TRBV9,NA,TGTGCCAGCAGCTTAGGGGAGGACTATGGCTACACCTTC,CASSLGEDYGYTF
NA,TRBJ1-5,TRBV6-2/TRBV6-3,TRBD1,TGTGCCAGCAGTCCCGACAGGGGGGACAATCAGCCCCAGCATTTT,CASSPDRGDNQPQHF
NA,TRBJ2-1,TRBV4-1,NA,TGCGCCAGCAGCCAAGTGGGAAGGACTGATGAGCAGTTCTTC,CASSQVGRTDEQFF
NA,TRBJ1-6,TRBV6-2/TRBV6-3,NA,TGTGCCAGCAGCTCCCCGACAGGAAGTAATTCACCCCTCCACTTT,CASSSPTGSNSPLHF
NA,TRBJ2-3,TRBV19,TRBD2,TGTGCCAGTAGGCAGCGGGAGATCCATCGGGATACGCAGTATTTT,CASRQREIHRDTQYF
NA,TRBJ1-1,TRBV7-2,NA,TGTGCCAGCAGCTTACGGCGGGGGGTTACTGAAGCTTTCTTT,CASSLRRGVTEAFF
once,TRBJ1-1,TRBV19,NA,TGTGCCAGTAGTATCCTTAGTCGGGGCACTGAAGCTTTCTTT,CASSILSRGTEAFF
once,TRBJ2-1,TRBV11-3,NA,TGTGCCAGCAGCGCCACTAGTAGCTCCTACAATGAGCAGTTCTTC,CASSATSSSYNEQFF
NA,TRBJ2-2,TRBV24-1,TRBD1,TGTGCCACCCAACAGGGGACCGCCGGGGAGCTGTTTTTT,CATQQGTAGELFF
NA,TRBJ1-2,TRBV29-1,TRBD1,TGCAGCGTACAGAGGACAGGTGAGGGCTATGGCTACACCTTC,CSVQRTGEGYGYTF
NA,TRBJ2-1,TRBV19,NA,TGTGCCAGTATACAGTACAATGAGCAGTTCTTC,CASIQYNEQFF
NA,TRBJ2-7,TRBV7-2,NA,TGTGCCAGCACAACCTACGGGACTCTGTACGAGCAGTACTTC,CASTTYGTLYEQYF
NA,TRBJ2-3,TRBV6-5,NA,TGTGCCAGCAGGAGCGGATTCAGCGATACGCAGTATTTT,CASRSGFSDTQYF
NA,TRBJ2-3,TRBV5-4,NA,TGTGCCAGCAGCTCCCAAGGAGCGGCTGACACAGATACGCAGTATTTT,CASSSQGAADTDTQYF
NA,TRBJ1-1,TRBV18,NA,TGTGCCAGCTCACCACCCGGTCAGAACACTGAAGCTTTCTTT,CASSPPGQNTEAFF
NA,TRBJ2-3,TRBV3-1/TRBV3-2,NA,TGTGCCAGCAGCCAAGGGGGGGAGGTGTGGGATACGCAGTATTTT,CASSQGGEVWDTQYF
NA,TRBJ2-7,TRBV12-3/TRBV12-4,NA,TGTGCCAGCAGCCGAGCAGGCGAGCAGTACTTC,CASSRAGEQYF
NA,TRBJ1-1,TRBV7-6,TRBD1,TGTGCCAGCAGCCCTCAGGGGGGATCGCGTAATGAAGCTTTCTTT,CASSPQGGSRNEAFF
NA,TRBJ2-4,TRBV25-1,TRBD2,TGTGCCAGCAGTGAAGGACTAGCGGGGATAGCCAAAAACATTCAGTACTTC,CASSEGLAGIAKNIQYF
once,TRBJ1-1,TRBV25-1,TRBD1,TGTGCCAGCAGTGGACAGGGCCGAACTGAAGCTTTCTTT,CASSGQGRTEAFF
once,TRBJ1-1,TRBV6-5,TRBD1,TGTGCCAGCAGTACGACAGGGGGCATGAACACTGAAGCTTTCTTT,CASSTTGGMNTEAFF
NA,TRBJ1-1,TRBV11-2,NA,TGTGCCAGCAGGGCGGGGGGTGCCGAAGCTTTCTTT,CASRAGGAEAFF
NA,TRBJ1-2,TRBV27,TRBD1,TGTGCCAGCAGTTTATTTAGCGGACAGGGGGCGAATGGCTACACCTTC,CASSLFSGQGANGYTF
NA,TRBJ2-7,TRBV25-1,NA,TGTGCCAGCAGTGTAGTTGGAGGTCCAAGCTCCTACGAGCAGTACTTC,CASSVVGGPSSYEQYF
NA,TRBJ1-1,TRBV6-5,NA,TGTGCCAGCAGTTACGAGGGTGAGGGCACTGAAGCTTTCTTT,CASSYEGEGTEAFF
NA,TRBJ2-5,TRBV27,TRBD1,TGTGCCAGCTTAAGCTTGGGACAGGGGGGAGAGACCCAGTACTTC,CASLSLGQGGETQYF
few,TRBJ2-3,TRBV30,TRBD2,TGTGCCTGGAGTGACCTAGCGGGAGTTCTTATGACAGATACGCAGTATTTT,CAWSDLAGVLMTDTQYF